Listed here is a single T cell receptor (beta chain). Within the sample, other DNA sequences also encode this same CDR3. Germline V lookup: CDR1 MGHRA, CDR2 YSYEKL. V lost 1 base and J lost 0, with 10 bases in between. The CDR3 totals 16 residues. Both 60 Vbeta primers and 13 Jbeta primers went into the PCR. Assay: immunoSEQ multiplex PCR; the TCRdb copy retains only in-frame clones and omits some. Among tens of thousands of clones listed, under 85% were seen once. This sample was included in a study of cytomegalovirus exposure and HLA in healthy donors. Overall study: Some 200 million T cells yielded approximately 100 million unique TCR beta sequences, as an earlier analysis found.

The sample consisted of PBMCs. The sequence was collected from a man in his fifties or sixties in good health and CMV-seropositive. The V and J genes are TRBV4-1 and TRBJ1-3; D gene ambiguous. The CDR3 bases are TGCGCCAGCAGCCAAGGGCGCGGATACTCTGGAAACACCATATATTTT. Translation: CASSQGRGYSGNTIYF.